The 28 T cell receptor beta chains below were found in one sample sequenced in a study of CD8+CD57+ T cells in acquired aplastic anemia. Previously, flow cytometry had revealed CD8+CD57+ cell expansion in the patients chosen for sequencing. Profiles of TCR beta VDJ and CDR3 were generated from a genomic DNA template. In TCRdb, the reads were re-called with MiXCR into one record per CDR3 protein. This table has 150,000 to 200,000 distinct CDR3 sequences, 40% to 55% appearing once. The sample taken for sequencing was sorted CD4+, CD8+, or CD8+CD57+ T cells (not recorded which) from PBMCs. These receptors all stem from a human donor with aplastic anemia.

This clonotype was seen ten or more times. The chain carries TRBV7-9 and TRBJ2-7, with 7 bases identical to TRBD2. Germline CDR1 is SEHNR and CDR2 is FQNEAQ (reference sequence). The CDR3 has 12 amino acids. V lost 1 base and J lost 11; bases outside the gene matches: 5. CDR3 sequence (DNA): TGTGCCAGCAGCTTAGAAGGGAGGGTGAAGTACTTC. Protein sequence: CASSLEGRVKYF.

This sequence joins TRBV6-1 and TRBJ2-1; D is uncertain. V lost 6 bases, J lost 7 bases, and 19 bases lay in between. Germline V lookup: CDR1 MNHNS, CDR2 SASEGT. The CDR3 totals 15 residues. Here the CDR3 DNA reads TGTGCCAGCAGAACCCAAGTTGGAGTTTGGAATGAGCAGTTCTTC. It specifies CASRTQVGVWNEQFF.

Worth noting for this clonotype: The CDR3 ends on some other residue instead of the conserved phenylalanine or tryptophan, so this is likely a read error. The rearrangement uses TRBV2 and TRBJ1-5; D ambiguous. The length of the CDR3 is 13 residues. CDR1 SNHLY and CDR2 FYNNEI come from the germline V gene. The V end was cut by 8 bases, the J end by 0 bases, with 8 bases between. The CDR3 nucleotides read TGTGCCAGCCAGGACCTTAGCAATCAGCCCCAGCATTCA. Its translation: CASQDLSNQPQHS.

The chain employs TRBV7-9 and TRBJ1-4, with D possibly matching TRBD1 (6 bases). Trimming shortened V by 5 bases and J by 6 bases, and 13 bases separated the two germline ends. CDR1 is SEHNR, CDR2 FQNEAQ, per germline (reference sequence). There are 14 residues in the CDR3. In nucleotides, the CDR3 is TGTGCCAGCAGCACGCCGGGGGCAGATGAAAAACTGTTTTTT. Its protein is CASSTPGADEKLFF.

This chain uses TRBV2 with TRBJ2-2, with TRBD1 matching 11 bases. There are 14 residues in the CDR3. Losses at the gene ends were 5 bases for V and 8 bases for J; bases not matched to a gene: 4. From germline, CDR1 is SNHLY and CDR2 FYNNEI. For the CDR3, the DNA is TGTGCCAGCAGTTGGACAGGGGGCGCTGGGGAGCTGTTTTTT. It encodes CASSWTGGAGELFF.

J is TRBJ2-7 and V is TRBV7-8, with D possibly matching TRBD2 (6 bases). Germline CDR1 is SGHVS and CDR2 is FQNEAQ. V shed 5 bases and J shed 2 bases, with 10 bases lying between them. The CDR3 runs to 13 residues. CDR3 bases: TGTGCCAGCAGCCGGGACTTCACCTACGAGCAGTACTTC. Translation gives CASSRDFTYEQYF.

This clonotype occurred many times. The chain has TRBV5-1 and TRBJ1-2; tentative D call: TRBD1 (5 bases). The CDR3 runs to 14 residues. Germline V gene lookup returns CDR1 SGHRS and CDR2 YFSETQ. Deletions cut 0 bases from V and 6 bases from J, with 12 bases between. Here the CDR3 DNA reads TGCGCCAGCAGCTTGGTCGTCGGGGGAGATGGCTACACCTTC. Translating it yields CASSLVVGGDGYTF.

There are many counts of this clonotype. This rearrangement joins TRBV6-1 to TRBJ2-7, with D perhaps being TRBD1 or TRBD2 (5 bases each). Germline lookup yields CDR1 MNHNS and CDR2 SASEGT. Trimming shortened V by 4 bases and J by 0 bases, and 13 bases separated the two germline ends. There are 15 residues in the CDR3. The CDR3: CASSVGEGSSYEQYF. CDR3 DNA: TGTGCCAGCAGTGTCGGCGAGGGGAGCTCCTACGAGCAGTACTTC.

The V gene is TRBV10-2, the J gene TRBJ2-6; TRBD2 might be the D (6 bases). The germline V gene encodes CDR1 WSHSY and CDR2 SAAADI. V lost 3 bases and J lost 2, with 8 bases in between. This CDR3 has 15 amino acids. CDR3 sequence: CASSERRAGANVLTF. The DNA of the CDR3 is TGCGCCAGCAGTGAAAGGAGGGCTGGGGCCAACGTCCTGACTTTC.

This sequence joins TRBV20-1 and TRBJ2-7; D is possibly TRBD1 or TRBD2 (5 bases each). The germline V gene encodes CDR1 DFQATT and CDR2 SNEGSKA (reference sequence). V was trimmed by 8 bases and J by 0 bases, leaving 17 bases between them. The CDR3 totals 14 residues. CDR3 residues: CSTYVGTSSYEQYF. CDR3 in DNA: TGCAGTACGTACGTCGGGACGTCCTCCTACGAGCAGTACTTC.

This clonotype occurred once. J is TRBJ2-1 and V is TRBV11-1; D unresolved. The V end was cut by 3 bases, the J end by 1 base, with 7 bases between. CDR1 is SGHAT and CDR2 is FQDESV in the germline V gene (reference sequence). This CDR3 has 14 residues. CDR3 coding DNA: TGTGCCAGCAGCTTGAGCGTTTCCTACAATGAGCAGTTCTTC. Its translation: CASSLSVSYNEQFF.

This clonotype occurred many times. V is TRBV4-2 and J is TRBJ2-2; perhaps D is TRBD1 or TRBD2 (5 bases each). V lost 4 bases and J lost 2, with 17 bases in between. Germline V gives CDR1 LGHNA, CDR2 YNFKEQ. The length of the CDR3 is 17 residues. The CDR3 DNA follows: TGTGCCAGCAGCCGGGACCCGGGCCCTTTTAACACCGGGGAGCTGTTTTTT. Its translation is CASSRDPGPFNTGELFF.

The V and J genes are TRBV7-3 and TRBJ2-1; no clear D. V lost 5 bases to trimming and J lost 5 bases, with 10 bases between them. The CDR3 covers 13 residues. Per germline, CDR1 SGHTA and CDR2 FQGTGA. The CDR3 DNA reads TGTGCCAGCAGCAAGGACGGAGACAATGAGCAGTTCTTC. Its translation is CASSKDGDNEQFF.

The rearrangement joins TRBV20-1 to TRBJ2-5; D remains unclear. Germline V gives CDR1 DFQATT, CDR2 SNEGSKA (reference sequence). V dropped 2 bases and J dropped 0 bases, with 7 bases sitting between them. The CDR3 is 13 residues long. In DNA, the CDR3 is TGCAGTGCTAGACCCGGAAACCAAGAGACCCAGTACTTC. As protein: CSARPGNQETQYF.

Concerning this clonotype itself: A much more abundant neighbour one base away suggests this may be a read error. The chain joins TRBV20-1 to TRBJ2-3, with TRBD2 matching 16 bases. The CDR3 totals 19 residues. Unmatched junction bases numbered 12, after V lost 1 base and J lost 5 bases. Germline lookup yields CDR1 DFQATT and CDR2 SNEGSKA (reference sequence). CDR3 protein: CSARVFGTSGGASQDTQYF. CDR3 nucleotide sequence: TGCAGTGCTAGAGTCTTCGGGACTAGCGGGGGGGCGAGTCAAGATACGCAGTATTTT.

The table lists this clonotype with a few counts. The chain uses TRBV6-1 and TRBJ1-3; D might be TRBD1 (5 bases). CDR1 and CDR2 (germline): MNHNS, SASEGT. The CDR3 spans 16 residues. The V end was cut by 4 bases, the J end by 1 base, with 14 bases between. The CDR3 DNA reads TGTGCCAGCAGTGGACAGATGGCGGGGTCTGGAAACACCATATATTTT. Its protein is CASSGQMAGSGNTIYF.

On this clonotype: A single base separates this from a much larger clone, so it may be a read error. The chain couples TRBV6-1 to TRBJ2-2; tentatively, D is TRBD1 (7 bases). This CDR3 is 17 amino acids long. Germline V gene sequence: CDR1 MNHNS, CDR2 SASEGT. The CDR3 DNA is TGTGCCAGCACCTCCCCTCTCAGGGGGGCGAACACCGGGGAGCCGTTTTTT. It encodes CASTSPLRGANTGEPFF.

The genes are TRBV10-3 and TRBJ1-4, with 7 bases fitting TRBD1. Germline-derived CDR1 and CDR2 are ENHRY and SYGVKD. V was pared by 2 bases and J by 7 bases, with 7 bases of the junction left unmatched. The CDR3 has 15 amino acids. The DNA of the CDR3 is TGTGCCATCAGTGAGGGGACAGCTAGGCGTGAAAAACTGTTTTTT. Its protein is CAISEGTARREKLFF.

The chain is built from TRBV2 and TRBJ1-1; D is unresolved. The V end lost 11 bases, the J end lost 1 base, and 8 bases lay between the germline ends. Germline V gives CDR1 SNHLY, CDR2 FYNNEI. CDR3 size: 11 residues. CDR3 region: CAGLSNTEAFF. CDR3 nucleotide sequence: TGTGCCGGGTTATCGAACACTGAAGCTTTCTTT.

The genes are TRBV15 and TRBJ2-7; TRBD2 aligns across 8 bases. V lost 1 base, J lost 7 bases, and 6 bases stayed unmatched. There are 14 residues in the CDR3. Germline-derived CDR1 and CDR2 are LNHNV and YYDKDF (reference sequence). CDR3 region: CATSRGSGADEQYF. The CDR3 DNA sequence: TGTGCCACCAGCAGAGGTAGCGGGGCGGATGAGCAGTACTTC.

Ten or more counts support this clonotype. The chain uses TRBV29-1 and TRBJ1-2; D remains ambiguous. V gave up 0 bases and J gave up 7 bases, with 12 bases separating them. The germline V gene has CDR1 SQVTM and CDR2 ANQGSEA. The CDR3 extends over 13 amino acids. CDR3 DNA: TGCAGCGTTGAAGAGGTTTCCGCTGGTGGCTACACCTTC. Its translation is CSVEEVSAGGYTF.

This chain connects TRBV20-1 to TRBJ2-2, with D tentatively TRBD1 (6 bases). CDR3 length equals 15 residues. The ends were cut back, 3 bases at V and 0 bases at J, with 11 bases in the middle. Per germline, CDR1 DFQATT and CDR2 SNEGSKA (reference sequence). For the CDR3, the DNA is TGCAGTGCTAGTGAAGGGACATCGAACACCGGGGAGCTGTTTTTT. This encodes CSASEGTSNTGELFF.

V gene TRBV10-1 combines with J gene TRBJ1-4; maybe TRBD1 (5 bases). The CDR3 contains 15 residues. The V gene's germline CDR1 is WNHNN and CDR2 SYGVQD (reference sequence). V was shortened by 5 bases and J by 4 bases, with 14 bases between the two germline ends. CDR3 sequence: CASSQGTASNEKLFF. The DNA for the CDR3 is TGCGCCAGCAGTCAAGGGACTGCAAGTAATGAAAAACTGTTTTTT.

This clonotype was picked up many times. The CDR3: CASSLAGANTGELFF. The DNA for the CDR3 is TGTGCCAGCAGTTTAGCCGGGGCGAACACCGGGGAGCTGTTTTTT. The V and J genes are TRBV12-3 or TRBV12-4 and TRBJ2-2, with D possibly TRBD2 on 5 matching bases. The CDR3 consists of 15 residues. Trimming left V 0 bases short and J 0 bases short, with 5 bases between.

This clonotype came up once. The chain combines TRBV9 with TRBJ1-2; 10 bases fit TRBD1. J gave up 6 bases and V 0 bases, and 11 bases lay outside the gene matches. Germline CDR1 is SGDLS and CDR2 is YYNGEE. CDR3 size: 17 residues. CDR3 sequence reads: CASSVDRWGTGADGYTF. The DNA of the CDR3 is TGTGCCAGCAGCGTAGATCGTTGGGGGACAGGGGCGGATGGCTACACCTTC.

A note on this clonotype: The junction departs from the called germline gene at one end, perhaps through a read error. The chain links TRBV2 to TRBJ2-3; D not resolved. The CDR3 sequence is 14 residues long. Germline loops: CDR1 SNHLY, CDR2 FYNNEI. The CDR3 DNA reads as TGCGCCAGCAGTGAAGCCCCCGGGCCGCGTACGCAGTATTTT. Translation gives CASSEAPGPRTQYF.

This clonotype showed up many times. The chain links TRBV5-4 to TRBJ2-5; D uncertain. V lost 4 bases and J lost 1, with 11 bases in between. The CDR3 consists of 14 residues. Looked up from germline, CDR1 is SGHNT and CDR2 is YYREEE (reference sequence). CDR3 bases: TGTGCCAGCAGCCAGGACCCCCTCCAAGAGACCCAGTACTTC. Translating gives CASSQDPLQETQYF.

V usage is TRBV5-4 and J usage is TRBJ2-5; D may be TRBD2 (6 bases). Deletions cut 0 bases from V and 5 bases from J, with 17 bases between. This CDR3 has 16 amino acids. Per germline, CDR1 SGHNT and CDR2 YYREEE (reference sequence). CDR3 in DNA: TGTGCCAGCAGCTTGGGAGGCCGCGGGGTTAAGGAGACCCAGTACTTC. Its translation: CASSLGGRGVKETQYF.